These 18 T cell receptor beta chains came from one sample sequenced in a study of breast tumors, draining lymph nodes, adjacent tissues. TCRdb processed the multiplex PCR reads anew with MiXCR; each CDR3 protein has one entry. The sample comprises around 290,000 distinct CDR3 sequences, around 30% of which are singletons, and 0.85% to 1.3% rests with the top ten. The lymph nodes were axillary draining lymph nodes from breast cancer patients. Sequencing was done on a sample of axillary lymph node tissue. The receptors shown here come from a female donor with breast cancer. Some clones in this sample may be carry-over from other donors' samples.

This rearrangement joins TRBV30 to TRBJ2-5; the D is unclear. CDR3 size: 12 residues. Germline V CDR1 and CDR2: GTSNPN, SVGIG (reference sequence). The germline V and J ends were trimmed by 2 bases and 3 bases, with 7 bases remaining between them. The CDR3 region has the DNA TGTGCCTGGAGTCCCCTAAAAGAGACCCAGTACTTC. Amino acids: CAWSPLKETQYF.

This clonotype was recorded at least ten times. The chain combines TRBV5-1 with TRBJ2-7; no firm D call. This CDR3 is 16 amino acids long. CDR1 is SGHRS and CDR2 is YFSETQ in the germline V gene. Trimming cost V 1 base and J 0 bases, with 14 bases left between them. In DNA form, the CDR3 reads TGCGCCAGCAGCTTGTCGACTCGTGGGGACTCCTACGAGCAGTACTTC. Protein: CASSLSTRGDSYEQYF. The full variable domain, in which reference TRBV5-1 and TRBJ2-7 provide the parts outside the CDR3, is KAGVTQTPRYLIKTRGQQVTLSCSPISGHRSVSWYQQTPGQGLQFLFEYFSETQRNKGNFPGRFSGRQFSNSRSEMNVSTLELGDSALYLCASSLSTRGDSYEQYFGPGTRLTVT.

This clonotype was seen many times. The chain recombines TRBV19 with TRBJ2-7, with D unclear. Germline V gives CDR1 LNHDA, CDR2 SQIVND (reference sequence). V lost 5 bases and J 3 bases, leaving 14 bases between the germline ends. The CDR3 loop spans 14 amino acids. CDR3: CASSYRLADYEQYF. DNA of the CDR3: TGTGCCAGTAGTTACCGACTTGCTGACTACGAGCAGTACTTC.

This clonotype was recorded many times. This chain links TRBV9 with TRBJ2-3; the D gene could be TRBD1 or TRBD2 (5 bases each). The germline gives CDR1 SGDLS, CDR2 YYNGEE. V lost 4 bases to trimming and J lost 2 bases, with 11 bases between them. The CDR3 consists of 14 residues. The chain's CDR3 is CASSTKGTTDTQYF. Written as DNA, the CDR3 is TGTGCCAGCAGCACAAAAGGGACCACAGATACGCAGTATTTT.

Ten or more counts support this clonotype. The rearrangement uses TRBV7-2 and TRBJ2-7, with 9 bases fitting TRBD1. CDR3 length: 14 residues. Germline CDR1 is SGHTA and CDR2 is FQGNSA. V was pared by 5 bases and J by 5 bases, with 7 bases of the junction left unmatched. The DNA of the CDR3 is TGTGCCAGCAGCCCTACAGGGGGCATCGACGAGCAGTACTTC. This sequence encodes CASSPTGGIDEQYF.

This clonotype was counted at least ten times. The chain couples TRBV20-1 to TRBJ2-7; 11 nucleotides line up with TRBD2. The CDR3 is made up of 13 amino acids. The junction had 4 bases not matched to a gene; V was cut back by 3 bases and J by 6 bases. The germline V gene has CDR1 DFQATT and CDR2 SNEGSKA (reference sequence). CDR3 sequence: CSASSLAGGEQYF. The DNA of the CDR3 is TGCAGTGCTAGTTCGCTAGCGGGAGGCGAGCAGTACTTC.

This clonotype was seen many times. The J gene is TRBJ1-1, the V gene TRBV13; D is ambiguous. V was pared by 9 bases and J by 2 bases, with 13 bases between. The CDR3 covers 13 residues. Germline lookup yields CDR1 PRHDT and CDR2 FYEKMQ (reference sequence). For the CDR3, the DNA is TGTGCCAGTATGGATGGTGAAAACACTGAAGCTTTCTTT. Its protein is CASMDGENTEAFF.

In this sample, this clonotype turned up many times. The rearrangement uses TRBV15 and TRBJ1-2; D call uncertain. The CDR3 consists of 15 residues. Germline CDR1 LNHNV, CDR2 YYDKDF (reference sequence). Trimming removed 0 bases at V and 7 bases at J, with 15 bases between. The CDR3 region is CATSRDLNILGGYTF. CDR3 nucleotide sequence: TGTGCCACCAGCAGAGATTTGAACATTCTAGGTGGCTACACCTTC.

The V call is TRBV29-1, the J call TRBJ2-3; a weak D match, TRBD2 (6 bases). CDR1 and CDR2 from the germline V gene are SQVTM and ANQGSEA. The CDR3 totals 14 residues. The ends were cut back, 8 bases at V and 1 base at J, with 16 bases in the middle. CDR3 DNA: TGCAGCAAAGGGGTCGGGGAGGGCACAGATACGCAGTATTTT. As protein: CSKGVGEGTDTQYF.

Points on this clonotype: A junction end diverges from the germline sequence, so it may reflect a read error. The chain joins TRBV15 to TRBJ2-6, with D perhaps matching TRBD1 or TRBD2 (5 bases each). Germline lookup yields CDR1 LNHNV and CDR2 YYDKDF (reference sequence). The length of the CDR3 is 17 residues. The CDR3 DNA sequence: TGTGCCACCAGCAGAGTAGCGCGCCTCCTCGGGGCCAACGGCCTGACTTTC. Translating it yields CATSRVARLLGANGLTF.

The CDR3 sequence: CASSESGTGSSPLHF. DNA of the CDR3: TGCGCCAGCAGTGAGTCGGGAACAGGGTCTTCACCCCTCCACTTT. The chain is built from TRBV10-2 and TRBJ1-6, with TRBD1 as a possible D gene (6 bases). The CDR3 length is 15 residues. With 0 bases removed from V and 9 bases from J, the gap between germline ends came to 12 bases. Germline values: CDR1 WSHSY, CDR2 SAAADI.

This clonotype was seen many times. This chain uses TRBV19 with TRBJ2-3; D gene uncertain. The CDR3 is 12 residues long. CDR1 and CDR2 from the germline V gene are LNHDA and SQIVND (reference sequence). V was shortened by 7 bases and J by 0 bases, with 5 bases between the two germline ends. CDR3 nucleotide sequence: TGTGCCAGTATGGGTAGCACAGATACGCAGTATTTT. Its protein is CASMGSTDTQYF.

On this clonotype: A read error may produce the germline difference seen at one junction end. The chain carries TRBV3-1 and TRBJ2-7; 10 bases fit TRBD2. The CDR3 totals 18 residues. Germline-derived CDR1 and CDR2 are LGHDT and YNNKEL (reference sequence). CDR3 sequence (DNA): TGCGCCAGCAGCCAATTCGCTAGCGGGAGTAAGGGGACCCACGAGCAGTACTTC. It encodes CASSQFASGSKGTHEQYF.

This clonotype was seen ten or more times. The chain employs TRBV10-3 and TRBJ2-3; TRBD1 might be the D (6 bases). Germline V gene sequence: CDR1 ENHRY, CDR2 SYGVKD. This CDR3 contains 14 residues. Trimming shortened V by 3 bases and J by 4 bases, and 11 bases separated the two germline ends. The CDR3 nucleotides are TGTGCCATCAGTGAACTACAGGGTTCAGATACGCAGTATTTT. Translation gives CAISELQGSDTQYF.

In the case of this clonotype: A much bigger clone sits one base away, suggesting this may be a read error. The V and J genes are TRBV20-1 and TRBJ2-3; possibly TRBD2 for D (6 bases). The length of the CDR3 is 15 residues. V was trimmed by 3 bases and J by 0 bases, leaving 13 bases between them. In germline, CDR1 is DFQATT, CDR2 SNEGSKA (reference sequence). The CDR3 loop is CSARASESSTDTQYF. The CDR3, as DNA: TGCAGTGCTAGGGCTAGCGAGAGTAGCACAGATACGCAGTATTTT.

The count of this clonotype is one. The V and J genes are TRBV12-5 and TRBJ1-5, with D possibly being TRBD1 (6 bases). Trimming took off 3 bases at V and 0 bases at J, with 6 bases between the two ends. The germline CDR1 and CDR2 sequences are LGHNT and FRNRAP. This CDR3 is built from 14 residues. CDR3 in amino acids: CASGLGGSNQPQHF. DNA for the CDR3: TGTGCTAGTGGTTTAGGGGGTAGCAATCAGCCCCAGCATTTT. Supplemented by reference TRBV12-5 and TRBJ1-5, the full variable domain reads DARVTQTPRHKVTEMGQEVTMRCQPILGHNTVFWYRQTMMQGLELLAYFRNRAPLDDSGMPKDRFSAEMPDATLATLKIQPSEPRDSAVYFCASGLGGSNQPQHFGDGTRLSIL.

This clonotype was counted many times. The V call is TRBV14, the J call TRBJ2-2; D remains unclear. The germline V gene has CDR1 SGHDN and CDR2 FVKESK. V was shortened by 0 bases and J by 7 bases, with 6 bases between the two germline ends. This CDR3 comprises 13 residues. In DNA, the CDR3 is TGTGCCAGCAGCCAAGATATCGGCGGGGAGCTGTTTTTT. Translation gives CASSQDIGGELFF.

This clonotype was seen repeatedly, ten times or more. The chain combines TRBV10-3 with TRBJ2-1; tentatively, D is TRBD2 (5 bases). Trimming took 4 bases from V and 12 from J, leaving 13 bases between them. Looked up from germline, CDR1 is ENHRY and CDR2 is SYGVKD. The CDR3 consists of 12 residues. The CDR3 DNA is TGTGCCATCAGTGTCGAAGGGAGTGGGCAGTTCTTC. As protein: CAISVEGSGQFF.